This T cell receptor (beta chain) was captured in a study of T cell responses to AZD1222 COVID-19 vaccine. Study background: The study pooled second doses at about 4 or about 12 weeks. Study results and caveats: Mapped onto spike, vaccine-associated CD4 TCRs spanned it and were dominant at 160-218 and 743-854. Donors were mostly white British, more females; clonal diversity possibly underestimated. Spike-specific TCR breadth rose after two AZD1222 doses, and depth rose as well.

The CDR3 extends over 15 amino acids. Germline V CDR1 and CDR2: MGHRA, YSYEKL. The V and J ends lost 0 bases and 4 bases respectively, with 10 bases between them. The assay was immunoSEQ multiplex PCR, and TCRdb's table has in-frame clones only and misses some. The table lists roughly 100,000 clones, 75% to 90% of them singletons. Of note for this clone: What it binds is not known.

The sample was peripheral blood, taken on day 0 of AZD1222 vaccination. J is TRBJ1-3 and V is TRBV4-1; D unresolved. The TCR was taken from an adult in good health. CDR3 DNA sequence: TGCGCCAGCAGCCAAGAGTGGGTAACGGGAAACACCATATATTTT. Amino acid sequence: CASSQEWVTGNTIYF.